This T cell receptor (beta chain) is drawn from a study of T cells after posttransplantation cyclophosphamide. The protocol was immunoSEQ multiplex PCR, while the TCRdb copy is restricted to in-frame clones and leaves out a portion. The top ten hold approximately 2.9% of the sample, which has about 52,000 clones, roughly 94% seen once. This related bone marrow graft donor gave peripheral blood on the day of marrow donation. This CDR3 contains 17 residues. The ends lost 1 base at V and 3 bases at J; junction bases unmatched: 8. CDR1 is SGHAT and CDR2 is FQNNGV in the germline V gene. This receptor was taken from a woman aged 25 to 45 in good health and a related stem cell transplant donor. The sample comprised PBMCs. This sequence joins TRBV11-2 and TRBJ2-7, with TRBD1 matching 11 bases. CDR3 sequence reads: CASSLVGAGTGGYEQYF. CDR3 bases: TGTGCCAGCAGCTTAGTTGGTGCGGGGACAGGGGGCTACGAGCAGTACTTC. The full variable domain, its missing parts supplied by reference TRBV11-2 and TRBJ2-7, is EAGVAQSPRYKIIEKRQSVAFWCNPISGHATLYWYQQILGQGPKLLIQFQNNGVVDDSQLPKDRFSAERLKGVDSTLKIQPAKLEDSAVYLCASSLVGAGTGGYEQYFGPGTRLTVT.